This T cell receptor beta chain was sequenced during a study of shared clonotypes between healthy human individuals. The authors split each subset's genomic DNA evenly across several immunoSEQ plates. Clones were sequenced by immunoSEQ multiplex PCR, and TCRdb holds only the in-frame ones, with some missing. The sample consists of 1,500,000 or so clones, around 97% of them appearing once. Concerning this clone: Its antigen is currently unknown. The sample has other DNA sequences that encode this CDR3 too.

Trimming removed 2 bases from V and 0 bases from J, with 9 bases in between. The CDR3 is 14 residues long. Looked up from germline, CDR1 is SGHRS and CDR2 is YFSETQ. Findings of the study overall: When naive CD4 clonotypes were compared across a few donors, around 5% were shared.

Donors were healthy HIV-negative adults without recent acute infections or vaccinations. The chain is built from TRBV5-1 and TRBJ2-7; the D call may be TRBD1 or TRBD2 (6 bases each). What was sequenced was naive CD4+ T cells sorted from blood. As to subset: CD45RA+ positively selected. The receptor was isolated from a man aged 30 to 39 in good health. This CDR3 is CASSLKGGSYEQYF. For the CDR3, the DNA is TGCGCCAGCAGCTTAAAGGGGGGCTCCTACGAGCAGTACTTC.